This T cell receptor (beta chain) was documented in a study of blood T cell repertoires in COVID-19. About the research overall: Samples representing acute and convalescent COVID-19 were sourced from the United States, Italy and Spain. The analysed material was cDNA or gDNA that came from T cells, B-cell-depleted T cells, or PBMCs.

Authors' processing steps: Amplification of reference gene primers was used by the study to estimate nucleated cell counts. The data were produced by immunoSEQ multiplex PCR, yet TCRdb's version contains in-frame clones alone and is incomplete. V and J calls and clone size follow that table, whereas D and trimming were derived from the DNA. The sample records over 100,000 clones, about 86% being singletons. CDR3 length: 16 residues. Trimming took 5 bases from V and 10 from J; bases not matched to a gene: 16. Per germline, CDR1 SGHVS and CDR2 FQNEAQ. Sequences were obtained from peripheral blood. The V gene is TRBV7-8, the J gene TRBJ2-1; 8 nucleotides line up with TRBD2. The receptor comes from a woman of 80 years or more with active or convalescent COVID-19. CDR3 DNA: TGTGCCAGCAGCATCCGCGTGACAGCGGGAGTGGAGGAGCAGTTCTTC. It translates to CASSIRVTAGVEEQFF.